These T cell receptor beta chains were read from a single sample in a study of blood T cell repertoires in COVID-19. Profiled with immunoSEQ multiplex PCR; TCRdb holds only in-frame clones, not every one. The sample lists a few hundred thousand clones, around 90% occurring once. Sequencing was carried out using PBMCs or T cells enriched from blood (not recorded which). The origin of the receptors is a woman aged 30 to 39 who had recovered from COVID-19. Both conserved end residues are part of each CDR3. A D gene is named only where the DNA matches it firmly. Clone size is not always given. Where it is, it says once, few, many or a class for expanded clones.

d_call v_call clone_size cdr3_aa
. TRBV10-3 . CAISQDSRNNQPQHF
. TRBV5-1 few CASGSQGNTEAFF
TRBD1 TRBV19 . CASSIAPDRNYGYTF
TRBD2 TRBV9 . CASSFRLAGRETQYF
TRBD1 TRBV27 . CASSRGTGGSSYNEQFF
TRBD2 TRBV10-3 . CAISRTSGGESTDTQYF
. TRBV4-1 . CASSQGRADTQYF
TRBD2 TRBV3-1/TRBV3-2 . CASSQVAGDTQYF
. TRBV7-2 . CASSLELPPYEQYF
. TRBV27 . CATRRADTQYF
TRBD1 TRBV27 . CASSWDSWNTEAFF
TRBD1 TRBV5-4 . CASSFGLTGGAGYGYTF
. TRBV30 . CAWEPGGLAFYGYTF
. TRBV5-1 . CASSPRTDYEQYF
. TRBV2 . CASSGPRGDTQYF
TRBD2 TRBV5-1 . CASSLGTGGYVDEQFF
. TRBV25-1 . CASRPPLSSGDSPLHF
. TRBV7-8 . CASSLGQGAQPQHF
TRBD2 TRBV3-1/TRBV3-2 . CASSQDVLAASYEQYF
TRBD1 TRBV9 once CASSQGQGRANYGYTF
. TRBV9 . CASTRVTEAFF
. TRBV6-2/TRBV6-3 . CASSLGNQPQHF
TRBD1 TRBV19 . CASSIDWTGTNTEAFF
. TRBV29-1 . CSVGRGSNQPQHF
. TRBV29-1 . CSVVSRETSGANVLTF
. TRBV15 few CATSRDLGTMNTEAFF
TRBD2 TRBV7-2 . CASSLRLAGGLGANVLTF
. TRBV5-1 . CASRGLTGYYEQYF
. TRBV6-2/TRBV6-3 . CASSFQSPLHF